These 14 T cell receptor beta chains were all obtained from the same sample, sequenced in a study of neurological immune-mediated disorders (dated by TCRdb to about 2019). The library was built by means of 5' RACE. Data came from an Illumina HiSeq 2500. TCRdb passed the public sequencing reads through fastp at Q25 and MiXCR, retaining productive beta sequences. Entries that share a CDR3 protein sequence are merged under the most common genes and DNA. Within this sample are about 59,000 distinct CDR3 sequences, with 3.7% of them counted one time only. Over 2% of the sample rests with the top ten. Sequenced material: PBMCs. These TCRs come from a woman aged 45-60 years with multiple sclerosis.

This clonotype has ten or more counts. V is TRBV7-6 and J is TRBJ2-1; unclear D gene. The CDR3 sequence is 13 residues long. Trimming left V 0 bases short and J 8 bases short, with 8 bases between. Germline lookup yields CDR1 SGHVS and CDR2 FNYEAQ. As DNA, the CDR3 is TGTGCCAGCAGCTTAGCCACCTTAGATGAGCAGTTCTTC. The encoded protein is CASSLATLDEQFF.

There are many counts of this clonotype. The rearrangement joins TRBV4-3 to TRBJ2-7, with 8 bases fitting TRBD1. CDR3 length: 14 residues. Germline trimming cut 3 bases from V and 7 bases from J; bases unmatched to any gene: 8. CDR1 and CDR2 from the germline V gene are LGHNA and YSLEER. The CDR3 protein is CASSQTDRGREQYF. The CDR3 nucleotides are TGCGCCAGCAGCCAGACCGACAGGGGTCGAGAGCAGTACTTC.

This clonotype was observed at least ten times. CDR3 amino acids: CASSLAGVFDEQFF. The CDR3 coding sequence is TGTGCCAGCAGCTTAGCGGGGGTTTTTGATGAGCAGTTCTTC. V and J are TRBV7-9 and TRBJ2-1, with D perhaps assigned TRBD1 or TRBD2 (5 bases each). V was shortened by 0 bases and J by 8 bases, with 11 bases between the two germline ends. Germline V CDR1 and CDR2: SEHNR, FQNEAQ (reference sequence). CDR3 length: 14 residues.

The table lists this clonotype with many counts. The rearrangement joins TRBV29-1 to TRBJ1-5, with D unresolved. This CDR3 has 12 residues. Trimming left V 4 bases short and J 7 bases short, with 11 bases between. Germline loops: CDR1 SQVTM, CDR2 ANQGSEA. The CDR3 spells CSVAVGGQPQHF. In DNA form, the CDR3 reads TGCAGCGTTGCAGTTGGCGGACAGCCCCAGCATTTT.

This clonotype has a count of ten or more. The CDR3 is CSAVLSAPVTDTQYF. DNA for the CDR3: TGCAGTGCTGTTCTAAGCGCACCGGTCACAGATACGCAGTATTTT. The chain combines TRBV20-1 with TRBJ2-3; no definite D call. Germline V CDR1 and CDR2: DFQATT, SNEGSKA (reference sequence). The V gene lost 5 bases and the J gene lost 2 bases, with 17 bases spanning the gap. The CDR3 runs to 15 residues.

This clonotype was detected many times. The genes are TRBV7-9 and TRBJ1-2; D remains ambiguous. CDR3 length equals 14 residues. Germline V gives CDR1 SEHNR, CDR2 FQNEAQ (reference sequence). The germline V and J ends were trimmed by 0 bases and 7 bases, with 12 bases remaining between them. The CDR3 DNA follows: TGTGCCAGCAGCTTAGCCCCCGCCGGCTCTGGCTACACCTTC. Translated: CASSLAPAGSGYTF.

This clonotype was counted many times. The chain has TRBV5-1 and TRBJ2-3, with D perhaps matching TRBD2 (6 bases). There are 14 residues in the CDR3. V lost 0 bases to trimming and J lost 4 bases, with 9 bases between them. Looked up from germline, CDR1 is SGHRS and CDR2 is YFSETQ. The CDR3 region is CASSLAGVPDTQYF. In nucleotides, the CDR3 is TGCGCCAGCAGCTTGGCGGGAGTCCCAGATACGCAGTATTTT. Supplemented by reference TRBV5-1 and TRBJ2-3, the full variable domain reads KAGVTQTPRYLIKTRGQQVTLSCSPISGHRSVSWYQQTPGQGLQFLFEYFSETQRNKGNFPGRFSGRQFSNSRSEMNVSTLELGDSALYLCASSLAGVPDTQYFGPGTRLTVL.

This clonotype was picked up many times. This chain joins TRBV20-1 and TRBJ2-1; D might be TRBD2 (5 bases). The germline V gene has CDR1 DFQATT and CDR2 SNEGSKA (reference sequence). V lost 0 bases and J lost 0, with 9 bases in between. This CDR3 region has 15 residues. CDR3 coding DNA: TGCAGTGCTAGAGATCTACGGGGCTCCTACAATGAGCAGTTCTTC. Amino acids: CSARDLRGSYNEQFF.

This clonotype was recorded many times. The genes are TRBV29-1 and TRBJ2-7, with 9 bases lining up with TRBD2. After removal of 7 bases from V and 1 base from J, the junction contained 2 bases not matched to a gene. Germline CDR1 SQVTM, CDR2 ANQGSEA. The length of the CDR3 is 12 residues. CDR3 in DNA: TGCAGCGCCAGCGGGAGGTCCTACGAGCAGTACTTC. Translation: CSASGRSYEQYF.

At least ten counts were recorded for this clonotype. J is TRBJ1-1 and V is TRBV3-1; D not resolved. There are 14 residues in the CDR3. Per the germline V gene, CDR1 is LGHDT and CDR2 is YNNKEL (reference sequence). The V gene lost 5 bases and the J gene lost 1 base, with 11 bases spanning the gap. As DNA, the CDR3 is TGTGCCAGCAGCATTCGTACAGAGAACACTGAAGCTTTCTTT. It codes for CASSIRTENTEAFF.

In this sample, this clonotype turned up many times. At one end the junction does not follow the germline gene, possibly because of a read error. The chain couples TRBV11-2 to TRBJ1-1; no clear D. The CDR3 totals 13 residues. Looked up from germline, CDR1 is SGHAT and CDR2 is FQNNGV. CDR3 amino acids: CASSLVGNTEAFF. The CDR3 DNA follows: TGTGCCAGCAGTTTAGTAGGGAACACTGAAGCTTTCTTT.

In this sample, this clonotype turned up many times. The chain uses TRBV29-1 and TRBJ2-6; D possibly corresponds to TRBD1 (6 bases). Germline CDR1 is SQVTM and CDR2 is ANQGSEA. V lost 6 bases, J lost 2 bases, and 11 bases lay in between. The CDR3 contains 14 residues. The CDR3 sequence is CSVLDRPGANVLTF. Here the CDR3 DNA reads TGCAGCGTCTTAGACAGGCCTGGGGCCAACGTCCTGACTTTC.

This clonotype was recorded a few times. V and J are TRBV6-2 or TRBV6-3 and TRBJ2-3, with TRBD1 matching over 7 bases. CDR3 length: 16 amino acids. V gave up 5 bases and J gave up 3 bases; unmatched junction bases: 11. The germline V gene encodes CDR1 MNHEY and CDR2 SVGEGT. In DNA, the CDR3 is TGTGCCAGCAGTCTTAGGGGACAGACCCTGACAGATACGCAGTATTTT. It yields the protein CASSLRGQTLTDTQYF.

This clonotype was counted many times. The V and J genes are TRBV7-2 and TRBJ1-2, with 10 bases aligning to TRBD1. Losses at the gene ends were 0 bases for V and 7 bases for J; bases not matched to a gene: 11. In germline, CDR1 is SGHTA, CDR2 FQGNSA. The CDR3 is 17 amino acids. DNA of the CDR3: TGTGCCAGCAGCTTAGCCGGGACAGGGGCCCTCCCCTTTGGCTACACCTTC. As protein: CASSLAGTGALPFGYTF.